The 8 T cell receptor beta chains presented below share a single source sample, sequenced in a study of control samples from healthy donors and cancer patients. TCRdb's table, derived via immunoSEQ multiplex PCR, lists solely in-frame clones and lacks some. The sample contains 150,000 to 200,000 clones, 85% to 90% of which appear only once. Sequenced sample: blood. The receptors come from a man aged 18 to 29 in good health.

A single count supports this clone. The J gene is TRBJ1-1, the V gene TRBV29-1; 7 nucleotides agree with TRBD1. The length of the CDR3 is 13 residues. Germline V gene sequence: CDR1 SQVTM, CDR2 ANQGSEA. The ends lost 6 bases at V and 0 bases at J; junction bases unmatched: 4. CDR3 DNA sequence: TGCAGCGTCTCGACAGGGTTGAACACTGAAGCTTTCTTT. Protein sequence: CSVSTGLNTEAFF.

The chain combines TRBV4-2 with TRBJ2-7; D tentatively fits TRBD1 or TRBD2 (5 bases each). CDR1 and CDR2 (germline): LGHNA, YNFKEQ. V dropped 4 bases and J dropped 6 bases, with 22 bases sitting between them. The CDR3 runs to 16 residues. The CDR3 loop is CASSLGTGKGLREQYF. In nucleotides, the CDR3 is TGTGCCAGCAGCCTAGGGACGGGGAAGGGCCTTCGCGAGCAGTACTTC.

In nucleotides, the CDR3 is TGTGCCTGGAGGGGAGGAGGGACTAGCAATCAGCCCCAGCATTTT. Translated, it gives CAWRGGGTSNQPQHF. The chain couples TRBV30 to TRBJ1-5, with a tentative D call TRBD1 (5 bases). The CDR3 loop spans 15 amino acids. V lost 3 bases and J 0 bases, leaving 12 bases between the germline ends. Per the germline V gene, CDR1 is GTSNPN and CDR2 is SVGIG (reference sequence).

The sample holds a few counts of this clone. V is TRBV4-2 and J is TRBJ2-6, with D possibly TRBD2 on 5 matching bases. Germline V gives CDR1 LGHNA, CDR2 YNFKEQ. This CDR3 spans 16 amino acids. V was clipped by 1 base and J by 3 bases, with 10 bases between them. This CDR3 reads CASSQAREGGANVLTF. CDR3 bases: TGTGCCAGCAGCCAAGCCCGGGAAGGTGGGGCCAACGTCCTGACTTTC.

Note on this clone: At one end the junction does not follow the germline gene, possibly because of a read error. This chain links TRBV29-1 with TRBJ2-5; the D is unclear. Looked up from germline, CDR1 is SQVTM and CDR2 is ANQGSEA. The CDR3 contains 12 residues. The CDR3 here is CSVGPGPLDQNF. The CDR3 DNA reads TGCAGCGTTGGACCTGGCCCTCTTGACCAGAACTTC.

CDR3 sequence: CAISPGQAYEQYF. In DNA, the CDR3 is TGTGCCATCAGCCCGGGACAGGCCTACGAGCAGTACTTC. This chain links TRBV10-3 with TRBJ2-7, with 8 bases identical to TRBD1. V lost 6 bases to trimming and J lost 2 bases; unmatched junction nucleotides: 3. From germline, CDR1 is ENHRY and CDR2 SYGVKD. CDR3 size: 13 residues.

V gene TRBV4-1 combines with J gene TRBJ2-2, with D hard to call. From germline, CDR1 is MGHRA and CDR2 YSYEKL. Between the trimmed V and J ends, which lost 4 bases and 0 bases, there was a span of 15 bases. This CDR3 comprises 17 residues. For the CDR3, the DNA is TGCGCCAGCAGCCGTCAGGAAAGGACCTCGAACACCGGGGAGCTGTTTTTT. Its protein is CASSRQERTSNTGELFF.

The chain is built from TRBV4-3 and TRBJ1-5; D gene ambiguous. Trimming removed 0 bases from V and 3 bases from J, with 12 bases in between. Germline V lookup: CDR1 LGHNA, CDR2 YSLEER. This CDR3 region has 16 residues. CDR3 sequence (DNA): TGCGCCAGCAGCCAAGACGCCGGCGCTCTCAATCAGCCCCAGCATTTT. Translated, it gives CASSQDAGALNQPQHF.